These 5 T cell receptor beta chains share one sample of origin, sequenced in a study of CD8+CD57+ T cells in acquired aplastic anemia. Genomic DNA provided the template from which TCR beta VDJ and CDR3 profiles were obtained. Via MiXCR, TCRdb re-called the reads, giving one row per CDR3 protein. The sample carries under 200,000 distinct CDR3 sequences, approximately 40% recorded once. Sequencing input: sorted CD4+, CD8+, or CD8+CD57+ T cells (not recorded which) from PBMCs. The receptors shown here come from a human donor in good health.

This chain links TRBV15 with TRBJ1-4; tentative D call: TRBD1 (5 bases). Germline V CDR1 and CDR2: LNHNV, YYDKDF (reference sequence). The CDR3 extends over 18 amino acids. Trimming removed 0 bases at V and 8 bases at J, with 22 bases between. Written as DNA, the CDR3 is TGTGCCACCAGCAGAGAGGGTAAAAAGGGGCCTGATGCCGAAAAACTGTTTTTT. It specifies CATSREGKKGPDAEKLFF.

Many counts were recorded for this clonotype. The chain uses TRBV24-1 and TRBJ2-7; 11 bases are shared with TRBD1. This CDR3 is 16 amino acids long. V dropped 3 bases and J dropped 3; count of bases not matched to a gene: 6. Germline CDR1 and CDR2: KGHDR and SFDVKD. CDR3 residues: CATSDPTGTGGYEQYF. In DNA, the CDR3 is TGTGCCACCAGTGATCCGACCGGGACAGGGGGCTACGAGCAGTACTTC.

By its share, this clonotype is medium-sized (0.01 to 0.1%). The J gene is TRBJ1-6, the V gene TRBV7-2; D might be TRBD1 (6 bases). Germline CDR1 is SGHTA and CDR2 is FQGNSA. Trimming took off 4 bases at V and 9 bases at J, with 19 bases between the two ends. The CDR3 length is 16 residues. The CDR3 DNA sequence: TGTGCCAGCAGCTCCGTGTCGGTGGGGGCGGGTTCACCCCTCCACTTT. Translating it yields CASSSVSVGAGSPLHF.

This clonotype appeared many times. The chain uses TRBV11-3 and TRBJ1-4, with D unclear. The CDR3 spans 13 residues. Per the germline V gene, CDR1 is SGHNT and CDR2 is YENEEA. Trimming took off 5 bases at V and 3 bases at J, with 7 bases between the two ends. CDR3 nucleotide sequence: TGTGCCAGCAGCGCCGGGGCTAATGAAAAACTGTTTTTT. It specifies CASSAGANEKLFF.

This clonotype was counted at least ten times. The rearrangement uses TRBV13 and TRBJ2-1, with 7 positions matching TRBD2. Germline V gives CDR1 PRHDT, CDR2 FYEKMQ (reference sequence). V shed 5 bases and J 7 bases; nucleotides not matched to a gene: 11. This CDR3 is built from 15 residues. CDR3 sequence (DNA): TGTGCCAGCAGCAAGGTGGGGGGGACGTTGAATGAGCAGTTCTTC. Residues: CASSKVGGTLNEQFF.